The 5 T cell receptor beta chains presented below share a single source sample, sequenced in a study of cytomegalovirus exposure and HLA in healthy donors. PCR was performed using 60 Vbeta and 13 Jbeta primers. Assay used: immunoSEQ multiplex PCR; TCRdb lists only in-frame clones, some missing. The data show 220,000 or so clones, approximately 79% seen once. Material: PBMCs. The receptors come from a man over 45 in good health and CMV-seronegative.

Only a few counts were recorded for this clone. The chain carries TRBV28 and TRBJ1-3; 8 nucleotides match TRBD1. CDR1 and CDR2 from the germline V gene are MDHEN and SYDVKM. The CDR3 consists of 14 residues. Trimming removed 4 bases from V and 4 bases from J; junction bases left unmatched: 3. The CDR3 nucleotides are TGTGCCAGCAGTTCCAGGGGGCGAGGAAACACCATATATTTT. The encoded protein is CASSSRGRGNTIYF.

This sequence joins TRBV6-6 and TRBJ2-2; D not resolved. Germline-derived CDR1 and CDR2 are MNHNY and SVGAGI (reference sequence). Between the trimmed V and J ends, which lost 2 bases and 0 bases, there was a span of 7 bases. This CDR3 has 15 residues. The CDR3 nucleotides read TGTGCCAGCAGTTACCCCACTACGAACACCGGGGAGCTGTTTTTT. It translates to CASSYPTTNTGELFF.

The chain uses TRBV28 and TRBJ2-5; 10 bases agree with TRBD1. Trimming removed 6 bases from V and 5 bases from J; junction bases left unmatched: 3. Germline V lookup: CDR1 MDHEN, CDR2 SYDVKM. The CDR3 totals 13 residues. The CDR3 DNA is TGTGCCAGCAGCCGACAGGGGGCCGAGACCCAGTACTTC. Translated: CASSRQGAETQYF.

The chain combines TRBV27 with TRBJ2-5, with a weak D call TRBD2 (6 bases). The CDR3 length is 15 residues. The germline V gene has CDR1 MNHEY and CDR2 SMNVEV (reference sequence). V lost 7 bases and J lost 4, with 19 bases in between. The CDR3 DNA follows: TGTGCCAGCATCTATCGAACGGGAGTCGGAGAGACCCAGTACTTC. Its protein product is CASIYRTGVGETQYF.

The chain employs TRBV6-5 and TRBJ2-1; 14 bases line up with TRBD2. Germline V lookup: CDR1 MNHEY, CDR2 SVGAGI. This CDR3 contains 15 residues. Trimming removed 6 bases from V and 9 bases from J; junction bases left unmatched: 7. For the CDR3, the DNA is TGTGCCAGCAGCCTAAGCGGGACTAGCGGGGGTGAGCAGTTCTTC. Translating it yields CASSLSGTSGGEQFF.